Here is one T cell receptor (beta chain) with its context. This sample was included in a study of blood T cell repertoires in COVID-19. The wider study: Samples representing acute and convalescent COVID-19 were sourced from the United States, Italy and Spain. T cells, B-cell-depleted T cells, or PBMCs supplied cDNA or gDNA.

The CDR3 sequence is 13 residues long. The ends lost 4 bases at V and 10 bases at J; junction bases unmatched: 8. CDR1 is SNHLY, CDR2 FYNNEI, per germline. Per the original data handling: Reference gene primers were amplified, and this amplification served to estimate nucleated cell counts. Profiling relied on immunoSEQ multiplex PCR, and the TCRdb table lists in-frame clones only, not all of them. D and trimming were read from the DNA, whereas the V and J calls and clone size are those reported in that table. The sample records tens of thousands of clones, approximately 88% being singletons. The sample taken for sequencing was peripheral blood. The TCR was taken from an elderly man with active or convalescent COVID-19. This chain uses TRBV2 with TRBJ1-1; 8 nucleotides agree with TRBD1. The chain's CDR3 is CASSGRTGNGAFF. The CDR3, as DNA: TGTGCCAGCAGTGGTAGGACAGGGAATGGAGCTTTCTTT.